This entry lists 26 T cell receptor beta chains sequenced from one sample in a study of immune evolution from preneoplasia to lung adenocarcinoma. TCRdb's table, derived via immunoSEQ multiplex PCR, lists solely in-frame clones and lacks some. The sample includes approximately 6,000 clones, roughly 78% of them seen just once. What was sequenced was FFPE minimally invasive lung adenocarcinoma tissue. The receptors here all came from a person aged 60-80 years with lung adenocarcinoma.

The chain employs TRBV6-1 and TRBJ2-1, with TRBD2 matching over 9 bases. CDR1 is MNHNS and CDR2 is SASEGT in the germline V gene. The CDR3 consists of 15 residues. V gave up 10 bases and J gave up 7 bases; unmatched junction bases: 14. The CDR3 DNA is TGTGCCACGGAGGCGCAGCGGGGGGCCATTAATGAGCAGTTCTTC. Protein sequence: CATEAQRGAINEQFF.

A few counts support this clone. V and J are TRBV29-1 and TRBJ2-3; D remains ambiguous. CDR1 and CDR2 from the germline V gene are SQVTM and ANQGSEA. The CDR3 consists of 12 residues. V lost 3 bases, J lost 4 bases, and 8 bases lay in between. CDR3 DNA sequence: TGCAGCGTTGATGTACCACCAGATACGCAGTATTTT. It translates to CSVDVPPDTQYF.

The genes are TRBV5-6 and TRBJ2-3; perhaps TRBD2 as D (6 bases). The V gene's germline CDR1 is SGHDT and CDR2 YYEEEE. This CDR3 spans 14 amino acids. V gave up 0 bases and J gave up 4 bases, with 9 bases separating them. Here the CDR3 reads CASSLGGGADTQYF. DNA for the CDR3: TGTGCCAGCAGCTTGGGGGGAGGTGCAGATACGCAGTATTTT.

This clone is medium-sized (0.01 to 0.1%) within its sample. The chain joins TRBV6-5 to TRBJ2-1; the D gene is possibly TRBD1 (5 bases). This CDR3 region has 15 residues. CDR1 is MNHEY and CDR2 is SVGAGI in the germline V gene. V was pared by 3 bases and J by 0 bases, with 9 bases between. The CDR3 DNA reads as TGTGCCAGCAGTTATACAGGAAGCTCCTACAATGAGCAGTTCTTC. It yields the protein CASSYTGSSYNEQFF.

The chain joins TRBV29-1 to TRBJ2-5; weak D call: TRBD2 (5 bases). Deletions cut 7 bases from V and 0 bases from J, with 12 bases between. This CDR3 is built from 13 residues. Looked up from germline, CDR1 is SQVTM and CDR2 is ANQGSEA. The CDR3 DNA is TGCAGCGCTGACGGCGGGTACCAAGAGACCCAGTACTTC. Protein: CSADGGYQETQYF. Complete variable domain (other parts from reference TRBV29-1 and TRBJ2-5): SAVISQKPSRDICQRGTSLTIQCQVDSQVTMMFWYRQQPGQSLTLIATANQGSEATYESGFVIDKFPISRPNLTFSTLTVSNMSPEDSSIYLCSADGGYQETQYFGPGTRLLVL.

For the CDR3, the DNA is TGTGCCTGGAGTGGGGCAAGCCCCAATCAGCCCCAGCATTTT. Translating gives CAWSGASPNQPQHF. The V call is TRBV30, the J call TRBJ1-5; D is undetermined. This CDR3 has 14 residues. Germline V gives CDR1 GTSNPN, CDR2 SVGIG (reference sequence). The V and J ends lost 1 base and 3 bases respectively, with 10 bases between them.

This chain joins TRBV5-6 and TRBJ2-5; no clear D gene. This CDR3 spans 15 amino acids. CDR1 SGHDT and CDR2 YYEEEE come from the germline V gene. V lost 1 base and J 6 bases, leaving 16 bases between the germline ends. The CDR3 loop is CASSLPHSLAQTQYF. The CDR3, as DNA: TGTGCCAGCAGCTTGCCGCACAGTTTGGCGCAGACCCAGTACTTC.

For the CDR3, the DNA is TGTGCCAGCAATCGGGACGGCCTAGCCCTAGAGCCCCAGCATTTT. Protein product: CASNRDGLALEPQHF. The J gene is TRBJ1-5, the V gene TRBV6-1; the D gene is possibly TRBD1 (5 bases). V dropped 7 bases and J dropped 8 bases, with 21 bases sitting between them. Germline lookup yields CDR1 MNHNS and CDR2 SASEGT. The CDR3 sequence is 15 residues long.

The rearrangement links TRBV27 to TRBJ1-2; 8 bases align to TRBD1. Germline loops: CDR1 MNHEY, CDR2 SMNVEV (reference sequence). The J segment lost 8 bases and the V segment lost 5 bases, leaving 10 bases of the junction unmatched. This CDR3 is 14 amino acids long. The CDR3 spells CASSPFRGLRGYTF. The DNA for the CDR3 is TGTGCCAGCAGTCCCTTCAGGGGGCTGAGGGGCTACACCTTC.

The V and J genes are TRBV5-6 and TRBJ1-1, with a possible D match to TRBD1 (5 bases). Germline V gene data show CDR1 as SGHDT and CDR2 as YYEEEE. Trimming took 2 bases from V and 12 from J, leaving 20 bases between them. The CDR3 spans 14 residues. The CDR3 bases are TGTGCCAGCAGCTTATCAGCGCGGGGGTGGAGAACTTTCTTT. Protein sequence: CASSLSARGWRTFF.

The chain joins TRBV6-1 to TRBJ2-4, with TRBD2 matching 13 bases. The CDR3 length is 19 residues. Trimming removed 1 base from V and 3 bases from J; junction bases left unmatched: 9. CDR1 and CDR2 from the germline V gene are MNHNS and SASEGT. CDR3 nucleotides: TGTGCCAGCAGTGAAGGGTTTTGGACTAGCGGGAGAATCAAAAACATTCAGTACTTC. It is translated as CASSEGFWTSGRIKNIQYF.

Here the CDR3 reads CASSPRIGGETQYF. CDR3 DNA: TGCGCCAGCAGCCCAAGGATAGGGGGTGAGACCCAGTACTTC. The V and J genes are TRBV5-1 and TRBJ2-5; D is perhaps TRBD1 (6 bases). V was shortened by 4 bases and J by 5 bases, with 15 bases between the two germline ends. This CDR3 spans 14 amino acids. Germline lookup yields CDR1 SGHRS and CDR2 YFSETQ.

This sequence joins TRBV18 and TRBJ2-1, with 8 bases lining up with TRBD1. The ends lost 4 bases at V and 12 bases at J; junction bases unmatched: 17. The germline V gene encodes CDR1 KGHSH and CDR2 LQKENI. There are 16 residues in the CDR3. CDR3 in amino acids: CASSLRTGTRLDVQFF. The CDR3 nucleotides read TGTGCCAGCTCACTTCGGACAGGGACTCGGTTGGATGTGCAGTTCTTC.

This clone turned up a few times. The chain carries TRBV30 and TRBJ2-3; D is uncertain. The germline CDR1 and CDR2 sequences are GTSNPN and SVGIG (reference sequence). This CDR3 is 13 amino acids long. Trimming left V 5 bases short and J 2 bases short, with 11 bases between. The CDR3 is CAWLSSPTDTQYF. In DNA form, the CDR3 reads TGTGCCTGGCTCTCATCCCCCACAGATACGCAGTATTTT.

DNA for the CDR3: TGTGCCAGCAGCTTCGAAGGCGGGAGAGGCACAGATACGCAGTATTTT. Amino acids: CASSFEGGRGTDTQYF. The chain carries TRBV7-9 and TRBJ2-3, with 7 bases aligning to TRBD2. This CDR3 has 16 residues. CDR1 SEHNR and CDR2 FQNEAQ come from the germline V gene (reference sequence). J gave up 1 base and V 3 bases, and 7 bases lay outside the gene matches.

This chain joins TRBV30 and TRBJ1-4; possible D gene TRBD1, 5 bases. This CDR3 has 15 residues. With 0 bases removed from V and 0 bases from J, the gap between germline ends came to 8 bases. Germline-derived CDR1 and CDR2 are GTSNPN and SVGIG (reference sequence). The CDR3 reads CAWSVRGATNEKLFF. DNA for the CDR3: TGTGCCTGGAGTGTAAGAGGGGCAACTAATGAAAAACTGTTTTTT.

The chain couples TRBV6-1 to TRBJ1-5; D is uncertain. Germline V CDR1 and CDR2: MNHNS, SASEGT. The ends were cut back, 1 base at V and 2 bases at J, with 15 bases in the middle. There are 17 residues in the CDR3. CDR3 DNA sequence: TGTGCCAGCAGTGAAGGACAATTTTTGAGGGGCAATCAGCCCCAGCATTTT. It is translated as CASSEGQFLRGNQPQHF.

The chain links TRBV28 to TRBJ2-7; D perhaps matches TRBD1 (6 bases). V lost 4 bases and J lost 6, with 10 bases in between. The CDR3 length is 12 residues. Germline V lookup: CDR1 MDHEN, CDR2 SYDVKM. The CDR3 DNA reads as TGTGCCAGCAGTTCTCAGACAGGCGAGCAGTACTTC. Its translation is CASSSQTGEQYF.

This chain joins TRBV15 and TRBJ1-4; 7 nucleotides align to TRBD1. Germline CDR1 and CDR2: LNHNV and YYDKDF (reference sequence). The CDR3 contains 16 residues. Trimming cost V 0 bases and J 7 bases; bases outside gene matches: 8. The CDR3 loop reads CATSRDRQGTGEKLFF. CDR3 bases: TGTGCCACCAGCAGAGATCGACAGGGAACAGGTGAAAAACTGTTTTTT.

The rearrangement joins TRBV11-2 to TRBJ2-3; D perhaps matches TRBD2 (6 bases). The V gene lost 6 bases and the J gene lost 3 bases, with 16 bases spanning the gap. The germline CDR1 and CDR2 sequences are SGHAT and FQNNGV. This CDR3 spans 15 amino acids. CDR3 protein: CASSTSGTQTDTQYF. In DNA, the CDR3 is TGTGCCAGCAGTACTTCCGGGACTCAGACAGATACGCAGTATTTT.

CDR3 bases: TGTGCCAGCAGCCTGGGACAGACTGGTGGCTACACCTTC. This sequence encodes CASSLGQTGGYTF. This chain connects TRBV14 to TRBJ1-2; 7 nucleotides agree with TRBD1. Germline loops: CDR1 SGHDN, CDR2 FVKESK. V lost 4 bases, J lost 7 bases, and 6 bases stayed unmatched. This CDR3 comprises 13 residues.

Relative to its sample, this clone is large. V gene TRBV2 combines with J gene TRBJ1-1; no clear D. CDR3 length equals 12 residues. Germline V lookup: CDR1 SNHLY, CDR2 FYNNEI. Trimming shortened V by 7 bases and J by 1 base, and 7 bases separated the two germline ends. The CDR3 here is CASNRGNTEAFF. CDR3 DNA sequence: TGTGCCAGCAATCGGGGGAACACTGAAGCTTTCTTT.

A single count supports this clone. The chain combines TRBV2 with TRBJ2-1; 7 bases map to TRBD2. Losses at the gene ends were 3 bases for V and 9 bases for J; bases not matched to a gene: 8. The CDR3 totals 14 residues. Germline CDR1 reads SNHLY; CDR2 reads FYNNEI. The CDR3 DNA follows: TGTGCCAGCAGTGAGGTGCCGGGAGGAGGTGAGCAGTTCTTC. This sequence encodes CASSEVPGGGEQFF.

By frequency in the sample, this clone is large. CDR3 bases: TGCAGTGCTGCCTCCAATGAGCAGTTCTTC. It translates to CSAASNEQFF. The V call is TRBV20-1, the J call TRBJ2-1; D remains unclear. From germline, CDR1 is DFQATT and CDR2 SNEGSKA (reference sequence). The CDR3 is 10 amino acids. Deletions cut 5 bases from V and 6 bases from J, with 5 bases between.

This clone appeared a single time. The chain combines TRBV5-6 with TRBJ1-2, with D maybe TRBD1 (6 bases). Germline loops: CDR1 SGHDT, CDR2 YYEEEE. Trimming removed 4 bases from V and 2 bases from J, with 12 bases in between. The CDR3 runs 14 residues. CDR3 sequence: CASSPGTNNYGYTF. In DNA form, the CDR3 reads TGTGCCAGCAGCCCTGGGACAAACAACTATGGCTACACCTTC.

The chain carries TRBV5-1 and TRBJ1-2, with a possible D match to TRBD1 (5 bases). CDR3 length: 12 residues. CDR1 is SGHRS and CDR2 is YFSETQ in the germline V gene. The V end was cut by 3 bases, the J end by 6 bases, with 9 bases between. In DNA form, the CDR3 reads TGCGCCAGCAGCTCGGGGGGTCATGGCTACACCTTC. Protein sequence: CASSSGGHGYTF. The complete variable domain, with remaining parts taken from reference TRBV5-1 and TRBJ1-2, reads KAGVTQTPRYLIKTRGQQVTLSCSPISGHRSVSWYQQTPGQGLQFLFEYFSETQRNKGNFPGRFSGRQFSNSRSEMNVSTLELGDSALYLCASSSGGHGYTFGSGTRLTVV.